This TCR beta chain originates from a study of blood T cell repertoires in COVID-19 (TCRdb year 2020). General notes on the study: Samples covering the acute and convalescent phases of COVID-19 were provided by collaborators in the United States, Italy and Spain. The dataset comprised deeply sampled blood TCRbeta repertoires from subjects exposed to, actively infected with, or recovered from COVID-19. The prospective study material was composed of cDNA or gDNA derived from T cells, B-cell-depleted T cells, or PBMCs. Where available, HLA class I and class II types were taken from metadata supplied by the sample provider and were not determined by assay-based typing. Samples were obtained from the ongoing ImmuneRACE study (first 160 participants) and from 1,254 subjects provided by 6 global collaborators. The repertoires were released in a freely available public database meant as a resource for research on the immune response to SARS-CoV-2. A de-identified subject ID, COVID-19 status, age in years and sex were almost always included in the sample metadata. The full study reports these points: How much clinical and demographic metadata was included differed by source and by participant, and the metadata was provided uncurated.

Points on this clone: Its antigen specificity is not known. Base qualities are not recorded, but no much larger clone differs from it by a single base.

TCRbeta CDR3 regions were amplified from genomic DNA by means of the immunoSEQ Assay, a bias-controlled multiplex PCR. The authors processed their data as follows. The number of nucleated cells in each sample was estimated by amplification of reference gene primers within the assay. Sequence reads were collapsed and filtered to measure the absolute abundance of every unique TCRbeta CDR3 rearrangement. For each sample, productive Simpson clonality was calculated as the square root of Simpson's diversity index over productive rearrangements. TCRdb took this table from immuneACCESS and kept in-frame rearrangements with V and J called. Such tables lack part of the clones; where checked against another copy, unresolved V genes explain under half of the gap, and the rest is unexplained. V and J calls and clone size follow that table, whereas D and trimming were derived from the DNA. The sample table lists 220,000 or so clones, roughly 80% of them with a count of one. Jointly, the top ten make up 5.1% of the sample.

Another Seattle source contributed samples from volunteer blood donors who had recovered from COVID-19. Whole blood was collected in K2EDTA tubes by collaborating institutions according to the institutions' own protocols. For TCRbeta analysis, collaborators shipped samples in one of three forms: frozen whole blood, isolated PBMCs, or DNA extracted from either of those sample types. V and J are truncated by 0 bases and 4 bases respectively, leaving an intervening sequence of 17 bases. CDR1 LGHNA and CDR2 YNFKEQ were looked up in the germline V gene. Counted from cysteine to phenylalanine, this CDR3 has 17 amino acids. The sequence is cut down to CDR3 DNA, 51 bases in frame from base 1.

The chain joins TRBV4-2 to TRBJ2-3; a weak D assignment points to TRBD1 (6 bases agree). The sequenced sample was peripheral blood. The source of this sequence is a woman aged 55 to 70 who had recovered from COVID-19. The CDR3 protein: CASSQDQALGAADTQYF. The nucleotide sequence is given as TGTGCCAGCAGCCAAGATCAAGCACTGGGGGCTGCAGATACGCAGTATTTT.